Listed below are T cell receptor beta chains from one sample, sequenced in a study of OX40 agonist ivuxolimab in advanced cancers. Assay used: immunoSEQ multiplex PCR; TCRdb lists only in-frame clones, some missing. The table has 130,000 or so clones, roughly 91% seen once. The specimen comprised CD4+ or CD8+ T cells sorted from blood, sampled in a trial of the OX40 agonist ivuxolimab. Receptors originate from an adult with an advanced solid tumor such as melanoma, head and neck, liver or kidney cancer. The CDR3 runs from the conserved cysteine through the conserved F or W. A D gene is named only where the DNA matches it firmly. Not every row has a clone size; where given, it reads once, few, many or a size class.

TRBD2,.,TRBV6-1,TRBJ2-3,CASSERGGSDTQYF,TGTGCCAGCAGTGAGAGGGGAGGGTCAGATACGCAGTATTTT
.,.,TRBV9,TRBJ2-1,CASSYATFSSYNEQFF,TGTGCCAGCAGTTACGCCACTTTTAGCTCCTACAATGAGCAGTTCTTC
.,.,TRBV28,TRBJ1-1,CASSLGQTLNTEAFF,TGTGCCAGCAGTCTCGGACAGACCCTGAACACTGAAGCTTTCTTT
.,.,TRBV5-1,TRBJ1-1,CASSFNGGPTEAFF,TGCGCCAGCAGCTTTAACGGGGGTCCCACTGAAGCTTTCTTT
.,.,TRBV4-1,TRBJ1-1,CASSHRGGNTEAFF,TGCGCCAGCAGCCACCGTGGAGGGAACACTGAAGCTTTCTTT
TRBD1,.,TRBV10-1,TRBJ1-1,CASSDTGTGDTEAFF,TGCGCCAGCAGTGATACCGGGACAGGGGACACTGAAGCTTTCTTT
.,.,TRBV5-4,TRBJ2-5,CASSLPTGGLETQYF,TGTGCCAGCAGCCTCCCGACTGGGGGGTTAGAGACCCAGTACTTC
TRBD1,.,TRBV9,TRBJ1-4,CASSLRPGTGVATNEKLFF,TGTGCCAGCAGCCTCCGACCCGGGACAGGGGTCGCAACTAATGAAAAACTGTTTTTT
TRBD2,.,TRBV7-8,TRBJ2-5,CASSLGLAHQETQYF,TGTGCCAGCAGCTTAGGACTAGCGCATCAAGAGACCCAGTACTTC
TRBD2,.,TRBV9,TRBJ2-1,CASSVETPAGVKNEQFF,TGTGCCAGCAGCGTAGAAACTCCAGCGGGAGTAAAAAATGAGCAGTTCTTC
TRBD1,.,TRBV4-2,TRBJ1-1,CASSLRQHQGAEAFF,TGTGCCAGCAGCTTGAGGCAGCATCAGGGGGCTGAAGCTTTCTTT
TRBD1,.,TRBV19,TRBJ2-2,CASRDRGGTGELFF,TGTGCCAGTAGGGACAGGGGGGGTACCGGGGAGCTGTTTTTT
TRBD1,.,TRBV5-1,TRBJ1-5,CASSATGGGNQPQHF,TGCGCCAGCAGCGCGACAGGGGGAGGCAATCAGCCCCAGCATTTT
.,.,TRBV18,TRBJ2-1,CASSPPGVHEQFF,TGTGCCAGCTCACCACCAGGAGTTCATGAGCAGTTCTTC
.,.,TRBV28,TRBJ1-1,CASRSQGWTEAFF,TGTGCCAGCAGGTCACAGGGTTGGACTGAAGCTTTCTTT
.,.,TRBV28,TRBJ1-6,CASSPGGEGDSPLHF,TGTGCCAGCAGCCCTGGGGGTGAAGGGGATTCACCCCTCCACTTT
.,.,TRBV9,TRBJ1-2,CASSDRTTWGYGYTF,TGTGCCAGCAGCGACCGGACCACCTGGGGCTATGGCTACACCTTC
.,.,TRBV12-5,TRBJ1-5,CASSQGPETWRPQHF,TGTGCTAGTTCTCAGGGCCCTGAGACATGGAGGCCCCAGCATTTT
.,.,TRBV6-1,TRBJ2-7,CASSGEQYF,TGTGCCAGCTCGGGGGAGCAGTACTTC
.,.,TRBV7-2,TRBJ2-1,CASSLVGGARDNEQFF,TGTGCCAGCAGCTTAGTCGGCGGAGCCAGGGACAATGAGCAGTTCTTC
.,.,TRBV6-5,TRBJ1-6,CASSYGRAAYNSPLHF,TGTGCCAGCAGTTACGGGAGGGCGGCCTATAATTCACCCCTCCACTTT
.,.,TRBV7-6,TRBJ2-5,CASSLGSSETQYF,TGTGCCAGCAGCTTGGGTAGCTCGGAGACCCAGTACTTC
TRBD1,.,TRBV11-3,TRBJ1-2,CASSPTGDGGYTF,TGTGCCAGCAGCCCAACAGGGGATGGTGGCTACACCTTC
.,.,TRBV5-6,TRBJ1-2,CASSLFLVGIESYTF,TGTGCCAGCAGCTTGTTTTTGGTCGGGATTGAAAGCTACACCTTC
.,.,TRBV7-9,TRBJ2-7,CASSLAAVMGDGQYF,TGTGCCAGCAGCTTAGCGGCCGTGATGGGGGACGGGCAGTACTTC
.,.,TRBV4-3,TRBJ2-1,CASSVSPDPSYNEQFF,TGCGCCAGCAGTGTCAGCCCTGACCCCTCCTACAATGAGCAGTTCTTC
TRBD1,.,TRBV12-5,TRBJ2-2,CASGQTGGNTGELFF,TGTGCTAGTGGCCAGACAGGGGGGAACACCGGGGAGCTGTTTTTT
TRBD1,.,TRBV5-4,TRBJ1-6,CASSLAAGGGQNSPLHF,TGTGCCAGCAGCTTGGCCGCGGGAGGGGGCCAAAATTCACCCCTCCACTTT
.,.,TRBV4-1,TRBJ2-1,CASSQLVRARNEQFF,TGCGCCAGCAGCCAACTTGTCAGGGCGCGCAATGAGCAGTTCTTC
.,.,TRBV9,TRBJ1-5,CASSVGGFNQPQHF,TGTGCCAGCAGCGTGGGAGGTTTCAATCAGCCCCAGCATTTT
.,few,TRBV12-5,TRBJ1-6,CASGLEGRSPLHF,TGTGCTAGTGGTTTAGAGGGCAGGTCACCCCTCCACTTT
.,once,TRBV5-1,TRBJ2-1,CASRFETSRVSSYNEQFF,TGCGCCAGCAGATTTGAAACCTCCAGGGTGAGCTCCTACAATGAGCAGTTCTTC
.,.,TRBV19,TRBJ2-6,CASSTAGNVLTF,TGTGCCAGTAGTACGGCAGGGAACGTCCTGACTTTC
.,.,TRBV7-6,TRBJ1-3,CASSSLRGGNTIYF,TGTGCCAGCAGCTCCCTCAGAGGTGGAAACACCATATATTTT
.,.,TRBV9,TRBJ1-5,CASSVDPTRGQPQHF,TGTGCCAGCAGCGTAGATCCGACAAGGGGTCAGCCCCAGCATTTT
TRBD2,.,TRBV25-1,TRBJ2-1,CASSERVAGDIIYNEQFF,TGTGCCAGCAGTGAAAGAGTAGCGGGGGATATAATATACAATGAGCAGTTCTTC
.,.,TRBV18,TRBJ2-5,CASSPAKTQYF,TGTGCCAGCTCACCAGCAAAGACCCAGTACTTC
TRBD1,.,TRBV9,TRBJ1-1,CASSGVQGARNTEAFF,TGTGCCAGCAGCGGTGTACAGGGGGCAAGGAACACTGAAGCTTTCTTT
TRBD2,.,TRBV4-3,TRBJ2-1,CASSQENFGTSGGGQFF,TGCGCCAGCAGCCAAGAAAATTTCGGGACTAGCGGGGGAGGGCAGTTCTTC
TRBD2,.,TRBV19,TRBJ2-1,CASSIGVFGRGGPNVNEQFF,TGTGCCAGTAGTATTGGCGTTTTCGGGCGGGGGGGGCCAAACGTCAATGAGCAGTTCTTC
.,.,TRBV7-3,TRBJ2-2,CASSRTPSTGELFF,TGTGCCAGCAGCAGGACCCCGAGCACCGGGGAGCTGTTTTTT
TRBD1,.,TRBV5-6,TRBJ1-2,CASSPRTGPRYGYTF,TGTGCCAGCAGCCCCCGGACAGGGCCCCGCTATGGCTACACCTTC
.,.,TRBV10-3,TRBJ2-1,CAISESIIGYSYNEQFF,TGTGCCATCAGTGAGTCGATTATCGGGTACTCCTACAATGAGCAGTTCTTC
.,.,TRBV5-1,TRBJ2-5,CASSLVWLPQETQYF,TGCGCCAGCAGCTTGGTATGGCTCCCACAAGAGACCCAGTACTTC
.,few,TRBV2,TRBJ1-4,CASSVAGNEKLFF,TGTGCCAGCAGTGTAGCCGGAAATGAAAAACTGTTTTTT
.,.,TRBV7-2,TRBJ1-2,CASSLGIAKHYGYTF,TGTGCCAGCAGCTTAGGTATCGCCAAGCACTATGGCTACACCTTC
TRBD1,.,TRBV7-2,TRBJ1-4,CASSFATGTNEKLFF,TGTGCCAGCAGCTTCGCGACAGGGACTAATGAAAAACTGTTTTTT
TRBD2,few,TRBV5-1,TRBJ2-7,CASSTGTSGTYEQYF,TGCGCCAGCAGCACCGGGACTAGCGGGACTTACGAGCAGTACTTC
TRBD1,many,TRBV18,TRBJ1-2,CASSPFPGTGFGLGYTF,TGTGCCAGCTCACCGTTCCCCGGGACAGGTTTTGGGCTCGGCTACACCTTC
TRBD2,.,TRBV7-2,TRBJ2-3,CASSPKRGGSTDTQYF,TGTGCCAGCAGCCCAAAGCGCGGGGGGAGCACAGATACGCAGTATTTT
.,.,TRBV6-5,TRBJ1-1,CASRIGKHTEAFF,TGTGCCAGCAGGATCGGCAAGCACACTGAAGCTTTCTTT
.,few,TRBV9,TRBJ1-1,CASSPGGRTEAFF,TGTGCCAGCAGCCCGGGAGGGAGGACTGAAGCTTTCTTT
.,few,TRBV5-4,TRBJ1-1,CASSWTANTEAFF,TGTGCCAGCAGCTGGACAGCGAACACTGAAGCTTTCTTT
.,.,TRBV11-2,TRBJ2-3,CASSERGLSTDTQYF,TGTGCCAGCAGCGAAAGGGGGTTAAGCACAGATACGCAGTATTTT
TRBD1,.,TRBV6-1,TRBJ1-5,CASSGDRGRRGNQPQHF,TGTGCCAGCAGTGGCGACAGGGGGCGCCGCGGCAATCAGCCCCAGCATTTT
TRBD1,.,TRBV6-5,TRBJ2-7,CASTDGAQGYREQYF,TGTGCCAGCACCGACGGGGCACAGGGGTATCGGGAGCAGTACTTC
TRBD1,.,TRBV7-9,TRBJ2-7,CASSWDSEQYF,TGTGCCAGCAGCTGGGACAGCGAGCAGTACTTC
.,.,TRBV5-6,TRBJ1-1,CASSGLTNTEAFF,TGTGCCAGCAGCGGGCTCACTAACACTGAAGCTTTCTTT
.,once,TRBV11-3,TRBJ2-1,CASSHPRRGYNEQFF,TGTGCCAGCAGCCACCCTCGGCGGGGCTACAATGAGCAGTTCTTC